This T cell receptor beta chain stems from a study of PD-L1 blockade in urothelial cancer. V lost 7 bases, J lost 0 bases, and 15 bases lay in between. Germline assignment: CDR1 SQVTM and CDR2 ANQGSEA. The CDR3 consists of 14 residues. As for time point: peripheral blood 6 weeks after treatment start. Locally advanced or metastatic urothelial carcinoma affected all patients. Profiled with immunoSEQ multiplex PCR; TCRdb holds only in-frame clones, not every one. Altogether about 30,000 clones are present, about 88% being singletons, with the ten largest covering over 6.5%. The receptor was isolated from a man at least 80 years old with urothelial cancer. The chain combines TRBV29-1 with TRBJ2-5, with D possibly being TRBD2 (6 bases). Sequences were derived from PBMCs, sampled around atezolizumab (anti-PD-L1) treatment. CDR3 residues: CSAAPGLDQETQYF. CDR3 bases: TGCAGCGCTGCCCCGGGACTCGACCAAGAGACCCAGTACTTC. The variable domain in full, completed from reference TRBV29-1 and TRBJ2-5, reads SAVISQKPSRDICQRGTSLTIQCQVDSQVTMMFWYRQQPGQSLTLIATANQGSEATYESGFVIDKFPISRPNLTFSTLTVSNMSPEDSSIYLCSAAPGLDQETQYFGPGTRLLVL.